The clone carrying this T cell receptor (beta chain) occurred many times. The data were obtained in a study of T cells in Graves' hyperthyroidism and ophthalmopathy. The wider study: Staff took peripheral blood when the initial diagnosis was made, before any treatment began.

Using RNA transcripts as the source, TCR beta CDR3 regions were amplified. HTBI primers were used for first-round RT-PCR of the TCR CDR3. Via MiXCR, TCRdb re-called the multiplex PCR reads, giving one row per CDR3 protein. This sample has a few hundred thousand distinct CDR3 sequences, with more than 15% found just once. This CDR3 has 15 residues. CDR1 is DFQATT, CDR2 SNEGSKA, per germline (reference sequence). J was trimmed by 7 bases and V by 4 bases; bases with no gene match: 10. Used for diagnoses were clinical symptoms, serum thyroxine and TRAb, thyroid ultrasound and orbital computed tomography.

Sequenced: blood. This rearrangement joins TRBV20-1 to TRBJ1-6; 7 nucleotides match TRBD1. The sequence was collected from a woman in her thirties with Graves' hyperthyroidism. The DNA for the CDR3 is TGCAGTGCTAACCCCACACAGGGGCAGAATTCACCCCTCCACTTT. Translated, it gives CSANPTQGQNSPLHF.